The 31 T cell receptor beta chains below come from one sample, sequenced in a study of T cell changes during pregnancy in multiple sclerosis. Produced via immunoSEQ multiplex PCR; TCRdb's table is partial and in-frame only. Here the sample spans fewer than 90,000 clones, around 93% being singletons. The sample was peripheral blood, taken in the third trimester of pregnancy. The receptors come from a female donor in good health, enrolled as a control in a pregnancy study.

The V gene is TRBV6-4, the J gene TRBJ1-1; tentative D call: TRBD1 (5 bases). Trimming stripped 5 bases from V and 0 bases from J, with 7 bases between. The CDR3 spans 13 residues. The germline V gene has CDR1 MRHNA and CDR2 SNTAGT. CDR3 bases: TGTGCCAGCAGTAGGGGCCTGAACACTGAAGCTTTCTTT. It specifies CASSRGLNTEAFF.

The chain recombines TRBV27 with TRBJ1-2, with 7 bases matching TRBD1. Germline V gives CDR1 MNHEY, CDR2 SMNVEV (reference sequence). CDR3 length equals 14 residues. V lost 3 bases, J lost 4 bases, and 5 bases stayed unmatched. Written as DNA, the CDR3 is TGTGCCAGCAGTTTGACAGGGTCTTTCTATGGCTACACCTTC. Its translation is CASSLTGSFYGYTF.

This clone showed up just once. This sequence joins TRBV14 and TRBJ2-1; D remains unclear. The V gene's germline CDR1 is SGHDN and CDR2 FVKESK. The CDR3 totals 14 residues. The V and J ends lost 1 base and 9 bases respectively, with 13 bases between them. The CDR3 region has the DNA TGTGCCAGCAGCCAAGTGTCTAGAGCTACTGAGCAGTTCTTC. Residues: CASSQVSRATEQFF.

As DNA, the CDR3 is TGTGCCAGCAGCTTAGACAGGGGGTATTATTACAATGAGCAGTTCTTC. Amino acid sequence: CASSLDRGYYYNEQFF. The chain uses TRBV7-9 and TRBJ2-1; 8 positions agree with TRBD1. With V trimmed by 1 base and J by 4 bases, 6 bases remained unmatched. Looked up from germline, CDR1 is SEHNR and CDR2 is FQNEAQ (reference sequence). The CDR3 is 16 amino acids.

The CDR3, as DNA: TGTGCCGCCGGGACAGGGACCTACGAGCAGTACTTC. Translation: CAAGTGTYEQYF. The chain employs TRBV10-3 and TRBJ2-7; 9 nucleotides align to TRBD1. CDR1 is ENHRY, CDR2 SYGVKD, per germline. CDR3 length equals 12 residues. After removal of 11 bases from V and 2 bases from J, the junction contained 4 bases not matched to a gene.

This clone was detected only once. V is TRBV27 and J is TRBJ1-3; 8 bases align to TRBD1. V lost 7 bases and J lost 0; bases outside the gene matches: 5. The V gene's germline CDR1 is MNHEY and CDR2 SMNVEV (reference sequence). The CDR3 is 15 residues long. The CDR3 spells CASKVTGGSGNTIYF. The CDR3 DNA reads TGTGCCAGCAAAGTCACAGGGGGCTCTGGAAACACCATATATTTT.

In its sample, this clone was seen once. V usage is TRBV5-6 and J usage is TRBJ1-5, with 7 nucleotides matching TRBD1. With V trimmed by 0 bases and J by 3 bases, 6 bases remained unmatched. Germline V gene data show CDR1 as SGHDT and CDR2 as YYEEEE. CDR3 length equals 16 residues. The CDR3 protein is CASSLGGGTANQPQHF. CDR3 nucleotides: TGTGCCAGCAGCTTGGGGGGCGGGACAGCCAATCAGCCCCAGCATTTT. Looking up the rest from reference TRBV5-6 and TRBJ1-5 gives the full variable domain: DAGVTQSPTHLIKTRGQQVTLRCSPKSGHDTVSWYQQALGQGPQFIFQYYEEEERQRGNFPDRFSGHQFPNYSSELNVNALLLGDSALYLCASSLGGGTANQPQHFGDGTRLSIL.

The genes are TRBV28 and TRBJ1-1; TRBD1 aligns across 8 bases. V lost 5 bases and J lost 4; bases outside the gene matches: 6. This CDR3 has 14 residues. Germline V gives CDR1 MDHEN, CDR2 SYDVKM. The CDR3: CASSTRTGPTEAFF. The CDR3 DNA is TGTGCCAGCAGTACTCGGACAGGGCCCACTGAAGCTTTCTTT.

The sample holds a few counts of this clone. CDR3 nucleotide sequence: TGCAGCGTTGTGGGCGGACTCTCCATGAACACTGAAGCTTTCTTT. Its translation: CSVVGGLSMNTEAFF. J is TRBJ1-1 and V is TRBV29-1, with D uncertain. The length of the CDR3 is 15 residues. V shed 4 bases and J shed 0 bases, with 15 bases lying between them. The V gene's germline CDR1 is SQVTM and CDR2 ANQGSEA.

The CDR3 protein is CASSLTTFGRAGELFF. In nucleotides, the CDR3 is TGTGCCAGCAGCTTAACAACTTTTGGGAGGGCCGGGGAGCTGTTTTTT. The genes are TRBV9 and TRBJ2-2, with 7 bases matching TRBD2. With 4 bases clipped from V and 6 bases from J, the junction kept 12 bases outside the gene matches. Germline V gene data show CDR1 as SGDLS and CDR2 as YYNGEE. This CDR3 comprises 16 residues. Together with reference TRBV9 and TRBJ2-2, the CDR3 gives the full variable domain: DSGVTQTPKHLITATGQRVTLRCSPRSGDLSVYWYQQSLDQGLQFLIQYYNGEERAKGNILERFSAQQFPDLHSELNLSSLELGDSALYFCASSLTTFGRAGELFFGEGSRLTVL.

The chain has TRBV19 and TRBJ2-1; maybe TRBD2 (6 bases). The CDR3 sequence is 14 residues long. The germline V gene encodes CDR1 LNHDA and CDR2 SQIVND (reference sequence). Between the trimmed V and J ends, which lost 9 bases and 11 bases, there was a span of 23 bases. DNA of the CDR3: TGTGCCAGCTCTTCTAGCGTGCCCTTGGGAAAGCAGTTCTTC. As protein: CASSSSVPLGKQFF.

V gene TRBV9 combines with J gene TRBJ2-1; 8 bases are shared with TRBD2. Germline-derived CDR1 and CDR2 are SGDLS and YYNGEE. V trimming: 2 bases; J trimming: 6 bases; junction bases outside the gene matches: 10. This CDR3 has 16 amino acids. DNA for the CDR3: TGTGCCAGCAGCGTTTGGGAACTAGCGGCCTCCAATGAGCAGTTCTTC. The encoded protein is CASSVWELAASNEQFF.

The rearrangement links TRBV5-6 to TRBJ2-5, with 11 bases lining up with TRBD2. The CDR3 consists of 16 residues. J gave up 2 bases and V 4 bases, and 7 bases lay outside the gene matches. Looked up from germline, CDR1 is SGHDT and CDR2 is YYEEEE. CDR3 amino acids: CASSIVTSGIQETQYF. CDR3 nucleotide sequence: TGTGCCAGCAGCATAGTGACTAGCGGGATTCAAGAGACCCAGTACTTC.

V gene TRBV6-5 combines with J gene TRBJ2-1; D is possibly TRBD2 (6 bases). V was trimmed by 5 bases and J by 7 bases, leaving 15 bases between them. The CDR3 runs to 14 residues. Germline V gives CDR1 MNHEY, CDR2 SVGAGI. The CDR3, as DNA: TGTGCCAGCAGTCCACTGGCGGAGGGGAATGAGCAGTTCTTC. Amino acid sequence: CASSPLAEGNEQFF.

The CDR3 DNA is TGCGCCAGCAGCCAAGTTGGCCAATCTCGTGAAAAACTGTTTTTT. Translated, it gives CASSQVGQSREKLFF. This chain joins TRBV4-1 and TRBJ1-4; D is uncertain. Germline-derived CDR1 and CDR2 are MGHRA and YSYEKL. This CDR3 region has 15 residues. V lost 1 base and J 7 bases, leaving 13 bases between the germline ends.

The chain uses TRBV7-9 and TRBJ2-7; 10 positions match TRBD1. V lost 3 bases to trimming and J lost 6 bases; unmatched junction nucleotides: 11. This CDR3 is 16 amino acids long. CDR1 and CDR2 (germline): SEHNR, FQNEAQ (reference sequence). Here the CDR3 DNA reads TGTGCCAGCAGCTTGCTACCCGGACAGGGGGTCGGCGAGCAGTACTTC. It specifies CASSLLPGQGVGEQYF.

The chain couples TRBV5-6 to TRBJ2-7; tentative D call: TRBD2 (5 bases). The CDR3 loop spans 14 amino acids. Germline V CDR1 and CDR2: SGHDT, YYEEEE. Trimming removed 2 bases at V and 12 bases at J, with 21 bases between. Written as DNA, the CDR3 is TGTGCCAGCAGCTTAGCTGGATCTAGTGGCGGGCCGTACTTC. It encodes CASSLAGSSGGPYF.

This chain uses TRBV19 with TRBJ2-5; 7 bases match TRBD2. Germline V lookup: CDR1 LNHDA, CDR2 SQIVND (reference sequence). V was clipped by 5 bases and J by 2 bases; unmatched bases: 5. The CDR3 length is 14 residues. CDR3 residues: CASSSTGLQETQYF. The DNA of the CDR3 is TGTGCCAGTAGTTCGACGGGACTACAAGAGACCCAGTACTTC.

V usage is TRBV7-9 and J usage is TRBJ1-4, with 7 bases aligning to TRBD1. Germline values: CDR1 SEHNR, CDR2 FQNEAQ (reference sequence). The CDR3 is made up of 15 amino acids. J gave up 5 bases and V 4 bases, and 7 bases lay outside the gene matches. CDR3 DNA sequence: TGTGCCAGCAGCTCCGGGGACAGACTAAATGAAAAACTGTTTTTT. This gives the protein CASSSGDRLNEKLFF.

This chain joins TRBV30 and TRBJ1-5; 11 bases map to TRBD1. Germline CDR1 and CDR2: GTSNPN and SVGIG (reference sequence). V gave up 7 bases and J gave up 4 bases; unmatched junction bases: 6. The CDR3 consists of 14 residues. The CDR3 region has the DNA TGTGCCTATGGACAGGGGGCAAATAATCAGCCCCAGCATTTT. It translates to CAYGQGANNQPQHF.

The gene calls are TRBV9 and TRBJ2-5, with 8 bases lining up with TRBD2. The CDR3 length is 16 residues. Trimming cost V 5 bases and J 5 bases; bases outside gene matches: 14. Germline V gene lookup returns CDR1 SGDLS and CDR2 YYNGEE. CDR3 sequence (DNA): TGTGCCAGCAGAGGGATCGGATCGGGGGGGAGGGAGACCCAGTACTTC. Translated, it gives CASRGIGSGGRETQYF.

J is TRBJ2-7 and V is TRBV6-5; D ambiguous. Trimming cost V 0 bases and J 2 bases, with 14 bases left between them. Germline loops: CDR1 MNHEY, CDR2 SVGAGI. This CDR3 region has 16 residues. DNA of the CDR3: TGTGCCAGCAGTTACTCTCGCCCGGTCGGAGCCTACGAGCAGTACTTC. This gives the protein CASSYSRPVGAYEQYF.

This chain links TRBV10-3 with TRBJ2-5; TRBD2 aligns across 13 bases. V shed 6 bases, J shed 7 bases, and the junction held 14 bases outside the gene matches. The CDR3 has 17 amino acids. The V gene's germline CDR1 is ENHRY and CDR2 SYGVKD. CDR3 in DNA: TGTGCCATCAGCCCGGGACTAGCGGGATCTATGGGAGGGACCCAGTACTTC. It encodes CAISPGLAGSMGGTQYF.

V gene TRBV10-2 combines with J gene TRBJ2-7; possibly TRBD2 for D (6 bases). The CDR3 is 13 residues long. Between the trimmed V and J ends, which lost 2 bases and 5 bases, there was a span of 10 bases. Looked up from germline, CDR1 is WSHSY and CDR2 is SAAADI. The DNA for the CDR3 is TGCGCCAGCAGTGAGGGACTAACCCACGAGCAGTACTTC. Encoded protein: CASSEGLTHEQYF.

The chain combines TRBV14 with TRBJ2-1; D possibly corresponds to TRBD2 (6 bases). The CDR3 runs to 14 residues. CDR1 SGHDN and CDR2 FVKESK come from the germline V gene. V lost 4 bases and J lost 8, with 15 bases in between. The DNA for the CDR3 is TGTGCCAGCAGCCCTTTGGGAGCGGGCGATGAGCAGTTCTTC. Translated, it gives CASSPLGAGDEQFF.

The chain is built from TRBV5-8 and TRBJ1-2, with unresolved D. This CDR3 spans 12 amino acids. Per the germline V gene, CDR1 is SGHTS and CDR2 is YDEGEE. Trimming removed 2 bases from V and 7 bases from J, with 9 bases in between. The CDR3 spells CASSFVVGGYTF. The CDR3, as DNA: TGTGCCAGCAGCTTCGTAGTCGGTGGCTACACCTTC.

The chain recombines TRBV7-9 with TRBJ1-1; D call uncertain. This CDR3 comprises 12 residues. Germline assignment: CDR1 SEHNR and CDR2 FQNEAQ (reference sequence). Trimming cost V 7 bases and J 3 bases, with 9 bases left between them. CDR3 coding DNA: TGTGCCAGCAACCTGAGGGACACTGAAGCTTTCTTT. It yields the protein CASNLRDTEAFF.

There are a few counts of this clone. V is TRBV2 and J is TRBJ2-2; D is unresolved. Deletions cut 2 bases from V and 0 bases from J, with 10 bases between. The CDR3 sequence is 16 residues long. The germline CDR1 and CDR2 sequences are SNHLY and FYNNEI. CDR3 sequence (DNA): TGTGCCAGCAGTGAATTCGCAGAAGCGAACACCGGGGAGCTGTTTTTT. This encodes CASSEFAEANTGELFF.

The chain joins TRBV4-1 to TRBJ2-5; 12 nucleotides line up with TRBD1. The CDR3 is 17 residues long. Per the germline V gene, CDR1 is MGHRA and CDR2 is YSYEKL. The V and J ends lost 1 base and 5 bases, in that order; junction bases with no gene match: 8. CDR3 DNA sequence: TGCGCCAGCAGCCAAGGTCCCGGGACAGGGGGCGGGGAGACCCAGTACTTC. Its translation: CASSQGPGTGGGETQYF.

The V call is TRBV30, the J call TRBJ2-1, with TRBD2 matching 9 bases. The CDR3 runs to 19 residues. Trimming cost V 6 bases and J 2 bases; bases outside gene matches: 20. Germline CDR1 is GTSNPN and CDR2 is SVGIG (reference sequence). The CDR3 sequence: CACKTLGLLAGAPYNEQFF. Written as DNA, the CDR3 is TGTGCCTGTAAAACCCTTGGATTACTAGCGGGTGCCCCCTACAATGAGCAGTTCTTC.

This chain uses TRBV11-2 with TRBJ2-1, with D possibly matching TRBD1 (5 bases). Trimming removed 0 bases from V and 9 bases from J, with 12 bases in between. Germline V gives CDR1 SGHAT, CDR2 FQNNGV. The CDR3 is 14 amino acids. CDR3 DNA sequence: TGTGCCAGCAGCTTAGATGGGCCAGGGCTTGAGCAGTTCTTC. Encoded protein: CASSLDGPGLEQFF. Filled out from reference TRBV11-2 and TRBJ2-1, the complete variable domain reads EAGVAQSPRYKIIEKRQSVAFWCNPISGHATLYWYQQILGQGPKLLIQFQNNGVVDDSQLPKDRFSAERLKGVDSTLKIQPAKLEDSAVYLCASSLDGPGLEQFFGPGTRLTVL.